These 14 T cell receptor beta chains originate from one sample sequenced in a study of T cell clonality in common variable immunodeficiency. The study, taken as a whole, reports: Common variable immunodeficiency TCR beta sequences reportedly had fewer deletions and N-nucleotide insertions.

No antigen has been assigned to these receptors. Assay: immunoSEQ multiplex PCR; the TCRdb copy retains only in-frame clones and omits some. The sample holds approximately 28,000 clones, and no clone turns up only once. Sequencing was performed on peripheral blood mononuclear cells. Every receptor here comes from a human donor with common variable immunodeficiency.

This clone was picked up a small number of times. Coverage ceases 3 residues before the CDR3 finishes, and the germline J gene fills in the end. V usage is TRBV7-2 and J usage is TRBJ2-6; weak D call: TRBD1 (5 bases). The V and J ends lost 3 bases and 6 bases respectively, with 12 bases between them. The CDR3 is 15 residues long. In germline, CDR1 is SGHTA, CDR2 FQGNSA. This CDR3 is CASSLYTREANVLTF. CDR3 bases read: TGTGCCAGCAGCTTGTATACCAGGGAGGCCAACGTC.

The CDR3 protein is CASRTENNSPLHF. CDR3 DNA, as far as it was read: TGTGCCAGCCGAACTGAGAATAATTCACCC. The chain employs TRBV2 and TRBJ1-6; the D is unclear. The read comes to an end 3 residues before the CDR3 does, leaving the germline J gene to fill in the end. Germline V lookup: CDR1 SNHLY, CDR2 FYNNEI. This CDR3 is built from 13 residues. Trimming shortened V by 8 bases and J by 5 bases, and 10 bases separated the two germline ends.

This clone was seen only a few times. The read ends 3 residues early relative to the CDR3; the germline J gene fills the gap. V is TRBV7-9 and J is TRBJ1-2; D gene unclear. From germline, CDR1 is SEHNR and CDR2 FQNEAQ (reference sequence). The V end was cut by 4 bases, the J end by 2 bases, with 14 bases between. This CDR3 region has 15 residues. CDR3 residues: CASSSNVQLNYGYTF. The CDR3 bases that were read are TGTGCCAGCAGCTCGAACGTACAGCTAAACTATGGC.

This clone was seen at least ten times. From the germline J gene comes the end of the CDR3, since the read stops 3 residues before it. The same CDR3 can be traced to other DNA sequences in this sample. The chain carries TRBV11-2 and TRBJ2-5; D not certain. V lost 5 bases, J lost 2 bases, and 6 bases lay in between. CDR3 length: 12 amino acids. Germline V gene sequence: CDR1 SGHAT, CDR2 FQNNGV. The CDR3 DNA, read in part, is TGTGCCAGCAGCCCGAGGCAAGAGACC. Translation gives CASSPRQET. The whole CDR3 reads CASSPRQETQYF.

Regarding this clone: Sequencing ends 3 residues short of the CDR3 end; the germline J gene provides the rest. This chain joins TRBV14 and TRBJ2-7; D ambiguous. CDR3 length equals 13 residues. Germline CDR1 is SGHDN and CDR2 is FVKESK. With 4 bases removed from V and 6 bases from J, the gap between germline ends came to 13 bases. Partial CDR3 DNA: TGTGCCAGCAGCCTCCGGGTGGTAGGCGAG. It specifies CASSLRVVGE. The full CDR3 sequence reads CASSLRVVGEQYF.

In this sample, this clone turned up a few times. The CDR3 loop reads CASSQGNQPQHF. The part of the CDR3 DNA that was read is TGTGCCAGCAGTCAGGGGAATCAGCCC. The chain recombines TRBV11-2 with TRBJ1-5, with D maybe TRBD1 (6 bases). The CDR3 is cut off 3 residues early in the read; its end comes from the germline J gene. The CDR3 is 12 amino acids. V dropped 6 bases and J dropped 4 bases, with 7 bases sitting between them. The germline V gene has CDR1 SGHAT and CDR2 FQNNGV.

This clone has a count of ten or more. The DNA ends 3 residues before the CDR3 does, and the rest of the CDR3 is filled in from the germline J gene. This chain links TRBV5-6 with TRBJ2-2; 11 bases are a match to TRBD1. V shed 4 bases, J shed 5 bases, and the junction held 1 base outside the gene matches. The germline CDR1 and CDR2 sequences are SGHDT and YYEEEE. The CDR3 sequence is 14 residues long. The chain's CDR3 is CASSRDRGTGELFF. The sequenced CDR3 bases are TGTGCCAGCAGCCGGGACAGGGGGACCGGGGAG.

Points on this clone: The read stops 3 residues short of the end of the CDR3; the missing end is completed from the germline J gene. The chain uses TRBV10-3 and TRBJ2-1; 9 bases agree with TRBD2. CDR1 is ENHRY, CDR2 SYGVKD, per germline. The CDR3 consists of 17 residues. J was trimmed by 9 bases and V by 0 bases; bases with no gene match: 12. The CDR3 sequence: CAISESSTSGHPTEQFF. The covered CDR3 bases are TGTGCCATCAGTGAGTCGTCTACTAGCGGGCACCCCACTGAG.

This clone was counted a few times. The read falls 3 residues short of the CDR3 end, and the missing part is taken from the germline J gene. The chain links TRBV18 to TRBJ2-7, with 9 positions matching TRBD1. The trim removed 3 bases at V and 6 bases at J, leaving 9 bases unmatched. The length of the CDR3 is 15 residues. Germline V gives CDR1 KGHSH, CDR2 LQKENI. The DNA read from the CDR3 is TGTGCCAGCTCACCCATACCGGGACAGGGTTCCGAG. It is translated as CASSPIPGQGSE. The full-length CDR3 reads as CASSPIPGQGSEQYF. Drawing the rest from reference TRBV18 and TRBJ2-7, the complete variable domain is NAGVMQNPRHLVRRRGQEARLRCSPMKGHSHVYWYRQLPEEGLKFMVYLQKENIIDESGMPKERFSAEFPKEGPSILRIQQVVRGDSAAYFCASSPIPGQGSEQYFGPGTRLTVT.

This clone showed up just a few times. The read comes to an end 3 residues before the CDR3 does, leaving the germline J gene to fill in the end. The rearrangement joins TRBV2 to TRBJ1-1; a possible D gene is TRBD1 (6 bases). The CDR3 spans 14 residues. Trimming removed 3 bases from V and 5 bases from J, with 13 bases in between. CDR1 and CDR2 from the germline V gene are SNHLY and FYNNEI. The chain's CDR3 is CASSDRGVGTEAFF. The part of the CDR3 DNA that was read is TGTGCCAGCAGTGACAGGGGTGTGGGGACTGAA.

A note on this clone: The CDR3 extends 3 residues past the end of the read, so its final part is completed from the germline J gene. The genes are TRBV6-1 and TRBJ1-5, with 8 bases matching TRBD1. After removal of 3 bases from V and 3 bases from J, the junction contained 1 base not matched to a gene. The CDR3 length is 14 residues. Germline-derived CDR1 and CDR2 are MNHNS and SASEGT. The CDR3 spells CASSEDRVNQPQHF. CDR3 DNA (partial): TGTGCCAGCAGTGAGGACAGGGTCAATCAGCCC.

This clone showed up many times. The CDR3 goes on 3 residues after the read ends, and that part is filled in from the germline J gene. The J gene is TRBJ1-5, the V gene TRBV19; D call uncertain. Germline V lookup: CDR1 LNHDA, CDR2 SQIVND (reference sequence). The CDR3 runs to 12 residues. V lost 1 base and J lost 9, with 7 bases in between. CDR3 bases read: TGTGCCAGTAGTATAGGTAAGGGGCCC. This sequence encodes CASSIGKGP. The entire CDR3 protein reads CASSIGKGPQHF.

The table lists this clone with many counts. The read falls 3 residues short of the CDR3 end, and the missing part is taken from the germline J gene. J is TRBJ1-5 and V is TRBV19; no reliable D call. Germline CDR1 LNHDA, CDR2 SQIVND (reference sequence). Trimming took off 2 bases at V and 2 bases at J, with 10 bases between the two ends. The CDR3 has 15 residues. This CDR3 is CASSIPGLGNQPQHF. The DNA read from the CDR3 is TGTGCCAGTAGTATACCAGGTCTTGGCAATCAGCCC.

This clone has just a few counts. The read gets to within 3 residues of the CDR3 end, and the germline J gene fills in the rest. The V call is TRBV7-2, the J call TRBJ2-1; TRBD2 matches 12 bases. J gave up 4 bases and V 10 bases, and 5 bases lay outside the gene matches. The CDR3 sequence is 14 residues long. Germline V gives CDR1 SGHTA, CDR2 FQGNSA. The DNA read from the CDR3 is TGTGCCACCGCCCTAGCGGGGGGGTACAATGAG. Translation gives CATALAGGYNE. The complete CDR3 protein is CATALAGGYNEQFF.